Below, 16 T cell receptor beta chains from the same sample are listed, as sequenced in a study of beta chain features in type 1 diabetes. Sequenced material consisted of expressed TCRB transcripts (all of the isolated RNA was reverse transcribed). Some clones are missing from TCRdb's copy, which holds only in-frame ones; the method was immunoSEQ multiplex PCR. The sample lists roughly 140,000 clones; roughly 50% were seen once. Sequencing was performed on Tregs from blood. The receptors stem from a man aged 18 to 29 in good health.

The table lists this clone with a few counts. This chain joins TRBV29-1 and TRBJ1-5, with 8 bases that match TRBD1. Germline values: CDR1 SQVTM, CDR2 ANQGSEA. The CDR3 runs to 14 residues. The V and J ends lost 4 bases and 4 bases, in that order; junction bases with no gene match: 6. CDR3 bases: TGCAGCGTTGCGGACAGGGATCGGAATCAGCCCCAGCATTTT. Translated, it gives CSVADRDRNQPQHF.

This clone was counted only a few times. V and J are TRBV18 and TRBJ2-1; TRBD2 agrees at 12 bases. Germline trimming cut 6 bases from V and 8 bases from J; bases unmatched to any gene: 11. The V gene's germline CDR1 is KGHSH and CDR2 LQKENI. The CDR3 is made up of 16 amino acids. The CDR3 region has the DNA TGTGCCAGCTCCCGTACACTAGCGGGGGGCTTAGATGAGCAGTTCTTC. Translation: CASSRTLAGGLDEQFF.

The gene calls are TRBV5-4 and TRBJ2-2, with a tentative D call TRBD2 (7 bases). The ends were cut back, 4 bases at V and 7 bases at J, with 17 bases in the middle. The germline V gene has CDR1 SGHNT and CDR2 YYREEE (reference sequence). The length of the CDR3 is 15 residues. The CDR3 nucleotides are TGTGCCAGCAGCGTTCGGGGGGCCGGGGGCGGGGAGCTGTTTTTT. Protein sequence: CASSVRGAGGGELFF.

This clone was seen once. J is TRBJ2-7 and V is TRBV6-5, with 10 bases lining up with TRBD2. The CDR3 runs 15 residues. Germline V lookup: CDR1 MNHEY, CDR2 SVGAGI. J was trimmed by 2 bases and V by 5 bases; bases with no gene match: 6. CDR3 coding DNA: TGTGCCAGCAGTAAGCTAGCGGGGGTACCCTACGAGCAGTACTTC. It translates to CASSKLAGVPYEQYF.

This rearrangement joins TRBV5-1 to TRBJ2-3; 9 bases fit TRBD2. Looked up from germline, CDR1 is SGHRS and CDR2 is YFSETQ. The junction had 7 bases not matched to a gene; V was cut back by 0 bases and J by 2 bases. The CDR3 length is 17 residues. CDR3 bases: TGCGCCAGCAGCTTGGAGGTCCTAGCGGGACCCACAGATACGCAGTATTTT. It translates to CASSLEVLAGPTDTQYF.

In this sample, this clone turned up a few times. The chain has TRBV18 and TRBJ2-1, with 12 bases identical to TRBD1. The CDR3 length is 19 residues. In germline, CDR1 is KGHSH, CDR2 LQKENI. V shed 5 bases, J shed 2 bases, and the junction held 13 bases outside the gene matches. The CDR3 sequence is CASSAGTGGISGPYNEQFF. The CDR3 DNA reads TGTGCCAGCTCAGCCGGGACAGGGGGCATTAGCGGACCCTACAATGAGCAGTTCTTC.

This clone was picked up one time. The CDR3 is CASSFGTSASGQFF. CDR3 in DNA: TGCGCCAGCAGCTTCGGGACATCTGCAAGCGGGCAGTTCTTC. The V call is TRBV5-1, the J call TRBJ2-1; a possible D gene is TRBD1 (6 bases). Germline values: CDR1 SGHRS, CDR2 YFSETQ. The CDR3 loop spans 14 amino acids. V lost 2 bases to trimming and J lost 12 bases, with 18 bases between them.

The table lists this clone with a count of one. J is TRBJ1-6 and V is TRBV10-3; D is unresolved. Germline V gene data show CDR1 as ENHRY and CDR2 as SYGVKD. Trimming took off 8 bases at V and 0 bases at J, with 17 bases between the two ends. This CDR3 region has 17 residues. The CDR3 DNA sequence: TGTGCCATCCGGGGAGGAGGAACCAGCTCCTATAATTCACCCCTCCACTTT. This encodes CAIRGGGTSSYNSPLHF.

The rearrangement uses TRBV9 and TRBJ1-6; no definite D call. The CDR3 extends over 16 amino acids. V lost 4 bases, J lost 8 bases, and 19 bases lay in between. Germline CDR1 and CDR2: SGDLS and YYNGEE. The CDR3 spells CASSPEAGLNDSPLHF. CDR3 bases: TGTGCCAGCAGCCCAGAAGCGGGGTTGAACGATTCACCCCTCCACTTT.

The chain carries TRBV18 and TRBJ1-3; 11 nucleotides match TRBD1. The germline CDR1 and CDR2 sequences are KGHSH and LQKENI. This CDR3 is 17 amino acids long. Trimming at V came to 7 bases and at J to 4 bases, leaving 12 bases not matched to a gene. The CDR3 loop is CASFPSGQGALGNTIYF. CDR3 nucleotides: TGTGCCAGCTTCCCCTCCGGACAGGGGGCGCTGGGAAACACCATATATTTT.

In nucleotides, the CDR3 is TGTGCCAGCCTCCGGACAGCTAACTATGGCTACACCTTC. It translates to CASLRTANYGYTF. This chain links TRBV6-1 with TRBJ1-2; D perhaps matches TRBD1 (6 bases). CDR3 length: 13 amino acids. Trimming left V 8 bases short and J 0 bases short, with 10 bases between. The germline CDR1 and CDR2 sequences are MNHNS and SASEGT.

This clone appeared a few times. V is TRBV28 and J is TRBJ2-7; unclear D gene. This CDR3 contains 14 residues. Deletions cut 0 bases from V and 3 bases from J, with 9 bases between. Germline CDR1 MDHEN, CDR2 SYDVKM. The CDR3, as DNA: TGTGCCAGCAGTTTATGGGGCAGCTTCTACGAGCAGTACTTC. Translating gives CASSLWGSFYEQYF.

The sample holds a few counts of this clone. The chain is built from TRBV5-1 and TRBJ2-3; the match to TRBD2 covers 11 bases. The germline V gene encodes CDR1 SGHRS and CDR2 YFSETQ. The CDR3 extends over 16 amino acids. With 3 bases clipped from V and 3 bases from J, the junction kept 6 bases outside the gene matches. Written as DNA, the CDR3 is TGCGCCAGCAGCTCTTTGGGACTAGCGGTGACAGATACGCAGTATTTT. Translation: CASSSLGLAVTDTQYF. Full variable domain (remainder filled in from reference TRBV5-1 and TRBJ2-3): KAGVTQTPRYLIKTRGQQVTLSCSPISGHRSVSWYQQTPGQGLQFLFEYFSETQRNKGNFPGRFSGRQFSNSRSEMNVSTLELGDSALYLCASSSLGLAVTDTQYFGPGTRLTVL.

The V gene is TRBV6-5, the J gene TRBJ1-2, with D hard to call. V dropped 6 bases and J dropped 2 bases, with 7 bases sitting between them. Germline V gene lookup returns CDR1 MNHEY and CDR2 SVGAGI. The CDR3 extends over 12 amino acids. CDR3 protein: CASRRSNYGYTF. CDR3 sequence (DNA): TGTGCCAGCAGGAGGTCCAACTATGGCTACACCTTC.

The CDR3 here is CASSPRSGEGTQYF. The CDR3 nucleotides read TGTGCCAGCAGCCCAAGGTCAGGGGAAGGGACCCAGTACTTC. The chain combines TRBV5-5 with TRBJ2-5; a weak D match, TRBD1 (6 bases). V shed 4 bases and J shed 7 bases, with 17 bases lying between them. Germline V lookup: CDR1 SGHKS, CDR2 YYEKEE (reference sequence). The CDR3 is made up of 14 amino acids.

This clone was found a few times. The CDR3 protein is CASSVDRANQPQHF. The CDR3 bases are TGTGCCAGCAGTGTGGACAGGGCCAATCAGCCCCAGCATTTT. This rearrangement joins TRBV6-5 to TRBJ1-5; the match to TRBD1 covers 8 bases. This CDR3 contains 14 residues. Germline loops: CDR1 MNHEY, CDR2 SVGAGI. V lost 5 bases to trimming and J lost 3 bases; unmatched junction nucleotides: 3.